The clone carrying this T cell receptor (beta chain) occurred once. This entry belongs to a study of blood T cell repertoires in COVID-19. Profiled with immunoSEQ multiplex PCR; TCRdb holds only in-frame clones, not every one. The sample lists approximately 250,000 clones; 75% to 90% were seen once. The sample comprised peripheral blood. This receptor was taken from a woman aged 70 to 79 with COVID-19, enrolled during active disease.

This chain's CDR3 is CASSSGDMASYEQYF. The CDR3 DNA sequence: TGCGCCAGCAGCTCAGGGGATATGGCCTCCTACGAGCAGTACTTC. V is TRBV5-1 and J is TRBJ2-7, with D maybe TRBD1 (6 bases). The CDR3 spans 15 residues. V was shortened by 3 bases and J by 0 bases, with 13 bases between the two germline ends. CDR1 is SGHRS and CDR2 is YFSETQ in the germline V gene.